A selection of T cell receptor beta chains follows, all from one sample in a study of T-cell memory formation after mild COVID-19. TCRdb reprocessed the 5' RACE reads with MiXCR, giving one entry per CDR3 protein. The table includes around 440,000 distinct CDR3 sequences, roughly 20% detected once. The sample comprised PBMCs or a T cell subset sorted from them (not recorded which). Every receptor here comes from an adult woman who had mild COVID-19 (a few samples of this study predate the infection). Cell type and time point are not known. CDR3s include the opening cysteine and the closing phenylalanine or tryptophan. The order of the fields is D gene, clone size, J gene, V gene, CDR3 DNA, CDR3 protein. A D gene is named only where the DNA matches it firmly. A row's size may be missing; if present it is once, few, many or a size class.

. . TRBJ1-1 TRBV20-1 TGCAGTGCTAGAGCTGGAGGACATACTGAAGCTTTCTTT CSARAGGHTEAFF
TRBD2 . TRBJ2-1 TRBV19 TGTGCCAGTAGTGGTATTAGACTAGCGGGAAGGTCCTACAATGAGCAGTTCTTC CASSGIRLAGRSYNEQFF
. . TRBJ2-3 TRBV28 TGTGCCAGCGCCCTAGTCTTAGATACGCAGTATTTT CASALVLDTQYF
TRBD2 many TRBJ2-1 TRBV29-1 TGCAGCGTTGGCGCCCTAGCGGGGGTTGGGGATGAGCAGTTCTTC CSVGALAGVGDEQFF
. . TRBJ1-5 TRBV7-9 TGTGCCAGCAGCTTTTCTGGGGATCAGCCCCAGCATTTT CASSFSGDQPQHF
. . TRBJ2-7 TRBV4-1 TGCGCCAGCAGCCAAGTGGTTGGGTACGGGGTCTCCTACGAGCAGTACTTC CASSQVVGYGVSYEQYF
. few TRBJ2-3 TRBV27 TGTGCCAGCAGTTTTGGTGTTGGGGCAGATACGCAGTATTTT CASSFGVGADTQYF
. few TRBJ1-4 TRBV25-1 TGTGCCAGCAGCGCCGGGACACGGGGTGAAAAACTGTTTTTT CASSAGTRGEKLFF
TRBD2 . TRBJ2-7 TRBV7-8 TGTGCCAGCAGCTTACGTTGGGAGGGACTCGAGCAGTACTTC CASSLRWEGLEQYF
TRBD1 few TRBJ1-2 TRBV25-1 TGTGCCAGCAGTGCACCAGAAAGGGGGCTGGGCTATGGCTACACCTTC CASSAPERGLGYGYTF
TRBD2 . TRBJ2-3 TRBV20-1 TGCAGTGCTAGAGCTTGGGGTAGCGGGAGCACAGATACGCAGTATTTT CSARAWGSGSTDTQYF
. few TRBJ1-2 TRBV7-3 TGTGCCAGCAGCCCGTTTGGGGAAAACTATGGCTACACCTTC CASSPFGENYGYTF
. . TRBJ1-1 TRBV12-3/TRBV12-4 TGTGCCAGCAGTTTGTCCGCGGACGGGAACACTGAAGCTTTCTTT CASSLSADGNTEAFF
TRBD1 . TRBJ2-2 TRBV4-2 TGTGCCAGCAGCCAGGTTCCGGGACAGGGAACCGGGGAGCTGTTTTTT CASSQVPGQGTGELFF
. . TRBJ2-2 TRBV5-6 TGTGCCAGCAGCTTGGACAGGGTGGGGCTGTTTTTT CASSLDRVGLFF
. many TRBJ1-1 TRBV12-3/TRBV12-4 TGTGCCAGCAGTTTAAAAGAGAACACTGAAGCTTTCTTT CASSLKENTEAFF